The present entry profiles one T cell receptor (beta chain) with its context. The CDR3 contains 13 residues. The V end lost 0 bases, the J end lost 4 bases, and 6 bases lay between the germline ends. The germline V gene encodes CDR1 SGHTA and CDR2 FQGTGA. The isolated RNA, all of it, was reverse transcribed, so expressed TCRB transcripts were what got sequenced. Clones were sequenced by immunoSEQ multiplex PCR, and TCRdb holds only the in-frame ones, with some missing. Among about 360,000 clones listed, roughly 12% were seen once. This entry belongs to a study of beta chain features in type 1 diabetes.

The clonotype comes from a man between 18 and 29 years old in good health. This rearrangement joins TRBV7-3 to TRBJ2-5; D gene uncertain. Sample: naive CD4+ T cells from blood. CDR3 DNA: TGTGCCAGCAGCTTAACGAGTGGAGAGACCCAGTACTTC. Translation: CASSLTSGETQYF.